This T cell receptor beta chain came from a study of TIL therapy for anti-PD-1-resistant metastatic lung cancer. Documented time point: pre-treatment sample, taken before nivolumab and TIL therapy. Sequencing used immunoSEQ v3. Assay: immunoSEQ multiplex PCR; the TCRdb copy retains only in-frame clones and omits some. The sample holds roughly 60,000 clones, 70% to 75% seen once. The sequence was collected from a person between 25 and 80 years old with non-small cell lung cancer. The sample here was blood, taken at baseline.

CDR3 bases: TGTGCCAGCAGGGAACCCCCCTACGAGCAGTACTTC. It specifies CASREPPYEQYF. This rearrangement joins TRBV4-2 to TRBJ2-7; no reliable D call. With 6 bases removed from V and 2 bases from J, the gap between germline ends came to 8 bases. This CDR3 contains 12 residues. Germline assignment: CDR1 LGHNA and CDR2 YNFKEQ.